A single sample is the source of the 8 T cell receptor beta chains below, sequenced in a study of Ad26.COV2.S vaccination and SARS-CoV-2 variants. Sequencing used immunoSEQ multiplex PCR; TCRdb keeps in-frame clones, though not all of them. The sample gives about half a million clones, about 89% of which show up once; roughly 1.7% is in the top ten. Treatment given: approximately 18 received Ad26.COV2.S at low or high dose, single or two shots; five or six received placebo; per-sample allocation not given. The investigators took samples on day 63 after the first vaccine or placebo injection. The sample in question was peripheral blood, obtained in a trial of Ad26.COV2.S vaccine versus placebo. The receptor source for this set is a person aged 18-60 years who received the Ad26.COV2.S COVID-19 vaccine or a placebo.

J is TRBJ1-6 and V is TRBV29-1; 7 bases fit TRBD1. The CDR3 consists of 13 residues. V was clipped by 6 bases and J by 7 bases; unmatched bases: 6. Germline assignment: CDR1 SQVTM and CDR2 ANQGSEA. This chain's CDR3 is CSVQTGLNSPLHF. The CDR3 bases are TGCAGCGTCCAGACAGGGCTAAATTCACCCCTCCACTTT. The full variable domain, completed using reference TRBV29-1 and TRBJ1-6, is SAVISQKPSRDICQRGTSLTIQCQVDSQVTMMFWYRQQPGQSLTLIATANQGSEATYESGFVIDKFPISRPNLTFSTLTVSNMSPEDSSIYLCSVQTGLNSPLHFGNGTRLTVT.

The chain uses TRBV6-4 and TRBJ2-3; no clear D. Germline V CDR1 and CDR2: MRHNA, SNTAGT. This CDR3 spans 15 amino acids. V was shortened by 0 bases and J by 1 base, with 8 bases between the two germline ends. This CDR3 reads CASSDSISRTDTQYF. The CDR3 nucleotides are TGTGCCAGCAGTGACTCCATCTCCCGCACAGATACGCAGTATTTT.

The chain combines TRBV14 with TRBJ2-3; the D is unclear. Germline CDR1 and CDR2: SGHDN and FVKESK. Trimming left V 1 base short and J 4 bases short, with 3 bases between. This CDR3 comprises 12 residues. The CDR3 region has the DNA TGTGCCAGCAGCCAAGGCTCAGATACGCAGTATTTT. Translated, it gives CASSQGSDTQYF.

In this sample, this clone turned up a few times. V gene TRBV6-5 combines with J gene TRBJ2-7; 7 bases map to TRBD2. The V segment lost 6 bases and the J segment 0 bases; nucleotides outside the gene matches: 5. This CDR3 is 14 amino acids long. CDR1 MNHEY and CDR2 SVGAGI come from the germline V gene. The CDR3 nucleotides read TGTGCCAGCAGGGGAGCGGGGAGCTCCTACGAGCAGTACTTC. It encodes CASRGAGSSYEQYF.

The V and J genes are TRBV30 and TRBJ2-6; D is unresolved. Trimming removed 5 bases at V and 2 bases at J, with 4 bases between. CDR1 GTSNPN and CDR2 SVGIG come from the germline V gene (reference sequence). The CDR3 covers 12 residues. The CDR3, as DNA: TGTGCCTGGGAGGCTGGGGCCAACGTCCTGACTTTC. Its protein is CAWEAGANVLTF.

This chain links TRBV3-1 (or the pseudogene TRBV3-2) with TRBJ1-2; D is possibly TRBD1 (5 bases). The CDR3 length is 12 residues. Germline CDR1 LGHDT, CDR2 YNNKEL (reference sequence). The V end was cut by 6 bases, the J end by 7 bases, with 12 bases between. The CDR3 DNA is TGTGCCAGCAGTAAGGTTAGGGGTGGCTACACCTTC. This encodes CASSKVRGGYTF.

The chain combines TRBV29-1 with TRBJ2-7; D is perhaps TRBD2 (5 bases). This CDR3 contains 12 residues. The germline V gene has CDR1 SQVTM and CDR2 ANQGSEA. The germline V and J ends were trimmed by 4 bases and 3 bases, with 10 bases remaining between them. DNA for the CDR3: TGCAGCGTTGTGTCCGGGGACTACGAGCAGTACTTC. It encodes CSVVSGDYEQYF.

V and J are TRBV12-3 or TRBV12-4 and TRBJ2-7, with D possibly being TRBD1 (5 bases). The CDR3 is made up of 12 amino acids. Trimming left V 2 bases short and J 6 bases short, with 8 bases between. The CDR3 DNA sequence: TGTGCCAGCAGTTTACAGGGTGGCGAGCAGTACTTC. Protein: CASSLQGGEQYF.